This T cell receptor beta chain was documented in a study of siplizumab effects on memory and regulatory T cells. Study-wide findings and caveats: Tregs proliferating in siplizumab cultures lacked confirmation of their suppressive function. Neither a naive nor a memory phenotype was assignable to roughly 80-97% of proliferating CD4+ or CD8+ clones. The drug siplizumab significantly decreased the alloreactive sequences that could be traced to unstimulated CD4+ memory cells.

The CDR3 is 16 residues long. Trimming removed 0 bases at V and 0 bases at J, with 11 bases between. The germline gives CDR1 MRHNA, CDR2 SNTAGT. Assays examined 80,000 to 100,000 TCR templates per sample. Libraries were prepared by immunoSEQ multiplex PCR; TCRdb keeps only in-frame clonotypes and omits some of them. The table includes roughly 75,000 clones, 85% to 95% detected once. About this clone: The antigen is not known.

This TCR was recovered from a human donor in good health. This rearrangement joins TRBV6-4 to TRBJ1-2; no firm D call. Sequences were obtained from CD8+ T cells sorted from blood. The CDR3 spells CASSDSVFPANYGYTF. The CDR3 nucleotides are TGTGCCAGCAGTGACTCGGTTTTTCCGGCTAACTATGGCTACACCTTC.